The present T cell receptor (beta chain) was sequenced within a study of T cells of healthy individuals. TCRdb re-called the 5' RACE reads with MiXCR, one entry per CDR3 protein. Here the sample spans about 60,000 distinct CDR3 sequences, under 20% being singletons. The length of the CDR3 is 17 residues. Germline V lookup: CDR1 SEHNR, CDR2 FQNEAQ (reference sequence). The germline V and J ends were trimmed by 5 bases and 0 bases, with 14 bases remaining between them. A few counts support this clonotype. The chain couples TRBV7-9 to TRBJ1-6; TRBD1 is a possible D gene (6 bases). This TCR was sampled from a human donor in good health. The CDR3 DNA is TGTGCCAGCAGCCTTAACCTCAGGGGCTCCTATAATTCACCCCTCCACTTT. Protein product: CASSLNLRGSYNSPLHF.